The next 29 T cell receptor beta chains were all read from a single sample in a study of blood T cells in healthy people across ages. Next came a second PCR, run for about 7 to 12 cycles, which used a sample-barcoded 5' primer along with a J-beta primer mix. Each CDR3 protein gets one entry after TCRdb re-called the 5' RACE reads with MiXCR. The sample lists around 1,600,000 distinct CDR3 sequences, 42% seen once, with roughly 3.7% in the top ten. The sample comprised blood. The receptors here all came from a woman aged 18 to 35 in good health.

This clonotype showed up just a few times. The chain carries TRBV4-1 and TRBJ1-2; D is uncertain. V gave up 0 bases and J gave up 4 bases, with 12 bases separating them. CDR1 and CDR2 from the germline V gene are MGHRA and YSYEKL. CDR3 length: 15 amino acids. CDR3 residues: CASSQDPGISYGYTF. CDR3 sequence (DNA): TGCGCCAGCAGCCAAGATCCGGGAATCTCCTATGGCTACACCTTC.

This clonotype was seen just once. J is TRBJ1-1 and V is TRBV12-3 or TRBV12-4, with D perhaps TRBD1 (5 bases). This CDR3 spans 13 amino acids. Trimming stripped 3 bases from V and 7 bases from J, with 12 bases between. The CDR3 coding sequence is TGTGCCAGCAGTTTGGGACCTGCGGATGAAGCTTTCTTT. This translates into CASSLGPADEAFF.

The chain recombines TRBV20-1 with TRBJ2-5; D is perhaps TRBD2 (6 bases). The length of the CDR3 is 13 residues. Trimming removed 6 bases at V and 3 bases at J, with 14 bases between. Per germline, CDR1 DFQATT and CDR2 SNEGSKA (reference sequence). CDR3 DNA: TGCAGTGCGCAACCGGGGGTAAAAGAGACCCAGTACTTC. It is translated as CSAQPGVKETQYF.

This chain joins TRBV9 and TRBJ2-2, with D perhaps TRBD2 (5 bases). V was cut by 3 bases and J by 3 bases, with 12 bases left in between. Germline CDR1 SGDLS, CDR2 YYNGEE. The CDR3 runs 15 residues. Written as DNA, the CDR3 is TGTGCCAGCAGCGCCACTAGTCTGGACACCGGGGAGCTGTTTTTT. Residues: CASSATSLDTGELFF.

This clonotype turned up a few times. The rearrangement links TRBV6-6 to TRBJ2-3; 13 bases line up with TRBD2. In germline, CDR1 is MNHNY, CDR2 SVGAGI (reference sequence). The CDR3 has 16 amino acids. V shed 0 bases and J 6 bases; nucleotides not matched to a gene: 3. CDR3 loop: CASSYSTSGGGDTQYF. The CDR3 DNA reads TGTGCCAGCAGTTACTCTACTAGCGGGGGGGGGGATACGCAGTATTTT.

This clonotype occurred a few times. The chain joins TRBV7-2 to TRBJ2-5; D is ambiguous. This CDR3 comprises 14 residues. The germline gives CDR1 SGHTA, CDR2 FQGNSA. Between the trimmed V and J ends, which lost 1 base and 0 bases, there was a span of 6 bases. Here the CDR3 DNA reads TGTGCCAGCAGCTTAGTCTCCAACCAAGAGACCCAGTACTTC. It is translated as CASSLVSNQETQYF.

This clonotype was counted a few times. The J gene is TRBJ2-1, the V gene TRBV5-6, with unresolved D. V lost 2 bases, J lost 7 bases, and 16 bases lay in between. The germline gives CDR1 SGHDT, CDR2 YYEEEE. This CDR3 spans 15 amino acids. CDR3 region: CASSFGDRGSNEQFF. CDR3 DNA sequence: TGTGCCAGCAGCTTTGGAGACCGAGGATCGAATGAGCAGTTCTTC.

This clonotype was seen a few times. The rearrangement links TRBV4-3 to TRBJ2-2, with 9 bases matching TRBD2. CDR1 and CDR2 from the germline V gene are LGHNA and YSLEER. CDR3 size: 14 residues. J was trimmed by 9 bases and V by 1 base; bases with no gene match: 3. DNA for the CDR3: TGCGCCAGCAGCCAAGGGACTAGCGTTCGGGAGCTGTTTTTT. Its translation: CASSQGTSVRELFF.

The chain carries TRBV27 and TRBJ2-1; either TRBD1 or TRBD2 may supply D (5 bases each). Trimming shortened V by 3 bases and J by 6 bases, and 12 bases separated the two germline ends. The CDR3 runs to 14 residues. Germline loops: CDR1 MNHEY, CDR2 SMNVEV (reference sequence). The DNA of the CDR3 is TGTGCCAGCAGTTTGTCTGCGAGGGGCAATGAGCAGTTCTTC. This sequence encodes CASSLSARGNEQFF.

This chain joins TRBV6-2 or TRBV6-3 and TRBJ2-1; 8 nucleotides match TRBD1. CDR1 and CDR2 (germline): MNHEY, SVGEGT. The CDR3 length is 16 residues. V lost 5 bases to trimming and J lost 1 base; unmatched junction nucleotides: 7. In DNA, the CDR3 is TGTGCCAGCAGTCCCTGGACAGGGTTTTCCTACAATGAGCAGTTCTTC. Translating gives CASSPWTGFSYNEQFF.

The J gene is TRBJ2-1, the V gene TRBV29-1; D remains ambiguous. Trimming pared 7 bases from V and 0 bases from J, leaving 13 bases between. Germline CDR1 is SQVTM and CDR2 is ANQGSEA. There are 14 residues in the CDR3. CDR3 sequence: CSAVDTGSYNEQFF. In nucleotides, the CDR3 is TGCAGCGCTGTAGACACGGGCTCCTACAATGAGCAGTTCTTC.

This clonotype occurred a few times. The chain couples TRBV20-1 to TRBJ1-5, with D uncertain. V was pared by 6 bases and J by 1 base, with 16 bases between. The CDR3 runs 15 residues. In germline, CDR1 is DFQATT, CDR2 SNEGSKA (reference sequence). The CDR3 sequence: CSALEGSQSNQPQHF. The CDR3 DNA reads as TGCAGTGCATTGGAGGGCAGCCAAAGCAATCAGCCCCAGCATTTT.

This chain connects TRBV25-1 to TRBJ2-5; D may be TRBD1 (6 bases). V shed 3 bases and J shed 2 bases, with 16 bases lying between them. This CDR3 spans 16 amino acids. Germline V gene sequence: CDR1 MGHDK, CDR2 SYGVNS. The CDR3 loop reads CASSEGRRGGQETQYF. CDR3 sequence (DNA): TGTGCCAGCAGTGAGGGTAGACGAGGGGGACAAGAGACCCAGTACTTC.

The V call is TRBV4-1, the J call TRBJ2-2; maybe TRBD2 (6 bases). CDR1 is MGHRA and CDR2 is YSYEKL in the germline V gene. Trimming removed 1 base from V and 3 bases from J, with 9 bases in between. The CDR3 is made up of 15 amino acids. This CDR3 is CASSQGDSDTGELFF. Here the CDR3 DNA reads TGCGCCAGCAGCCAAGGGGACTCAGACACCGGGGAGCTGTTTTTT.

The V gene is TRBV29-1, the J gene TRBJ1-1, with D hard to call. V dropped 6 bases and J dropped 11 bases, with 13 bases sitting between them. From germline, CDR1 is SQVTM and CDR2 ANQGSEA. This CDR3 contains 10 residues. This CDR3 is CSVLVGYAFF. The DNA for the CDR3 is TGCAGCGTACTTGTAGGGTATGCTTTCTTT.

This chain joins TRBV3-1 and TRBJ2-5; D gene unclear. The CDR3 consists of 14 residues. V was clipped by 5 bases and J by 4 bases, with 14 bases between them. The germline gives CDR1 LGHDT, CDR2 YNNKEL (reference sequence). CDR3: CASSIQAGRETQYF. In DNA, the CDR3 is TGTGCCAGCAGCATTCAGGCCGGACGAGAGACCCAGTACTTC.

This rearrangement joins TRBV20-1 to TRBJ1-2; D gene uncertain. V was pared by 4 bases and J by 7 bases, with 13 bases between. Looked up from germline, CDR1 is DFQATT and CDR2 is SNEGSKA (reference sequence). This CDR3 has 12 amino acids. CDR3 sequence: CSATGRAGGYTF. The DNA for the CDR3 is TGCAGTGCTACGGGAAGGGCCGGTGGCTACACCTTC.

The DNA for the CDR3 is TGCAGTGCCTTAGGGGGGGGTCAAGAGACCCAGTACTTC. The encoded protein is CSALGGGQETQYF. The chain carries TRBV20-1 and TRBJ2-5; perhaps TRBD2 as D (7 bases). Germline values: CDR1 DFQATT, CDR2 SNEGSKA (reference sequence). The CDR3 is made up of 13 amino acids. V dropped 6 bases and J dropped 2 bases, with 13 bases sitting between them.

The V call is TRBV29-1, the J call TRBJ2-7, with 8 bases lining up with TRBD1. The DNA end is a closer match to TRBJ2-4, so the J assignment may be wrong. Germline CDR1 reads SQVTM; CDR2 reads ANQGSEA. The CDR3 has 12 residues. This CDR3 is CSVRGQGDIQYF. The CDR3 coding sequence is TGCAGCGTCAGGGGGCAAGGGGACATTCAGTACTTC.

This clonotype appeared a few times. This chain uses TRBV12-3 or TRBV12-4 with TRBJ2-4, with D possibly being TRBD2 (6 bases). The J call is in doubt because the DNA end fits TRBJ2-7 better. CDR3 length equals 14 residues. CDR3 region: CASSVDFGGREQYF. CDR3 bases: TGTGCCAGCAGTGTAGATTTCGGGGGACGCGAGCAGTACTTC.

This clonotype was seen a handful of times. The CDR3 region is CASSVRQGHNEQFF. CDR3 DNA sequence: TGTGCCAGCAGTGTCAGACAGGGCCACAATGAGCAGTTCTTC. The chain recombines TRBV6-2 or TRBV6-3 with TRBJ2-1; 7 bases match TRBD1. J was trimmed by 5 bases and V by 5 bases; bases with no gene match: 6. This CDR3 region has 14 residues. Germline V gives CDR1 MNHEY, CDR2 SVGEGT.

The CDR3 sequence is CASSQEGLWGRGNTEAFF. CDR3 DNA: TGCGCCAGCAGCCAAGAGGGTCTTTGGGGGCGTGGGAACACTGAAGCTTTCTTT. The J gene is TRBJ1-1, the V gene TRBV4-3, with D perhaps TRBD1 (6 bases). The CDR3 has 18 amino acids. V gave up 0 bases and J gave up 1 base, with 18 bases separating them. Per germline, CDR1 LGHNA and CDR2 YSLEER.

The V gene is TRBV12-3 or TRBV12-4, the J gene TRBJ2-7, with D perhaps matching TRBD2 (7 bases). V lost 6 bases and J lost 3, with 18 bases in between. CDR3 length: 15 amino acids. CDR3 protein: CASRPGAGAVYEQYF. CDR3 in DNA: TGTGCCAGCAGGCCAGGGGCGGGGGCTGTCTACGAGCAGTACTTC.

This chain uses TRBV20-1 with TRBJ2-7; D might be TRBD2 (6 bases). V lost 6 bases to trimming and J lost 3 bases, with 15 bases between them. Germline V gene lookup returns CDR1 DFQATT and CDR2 SNEGSKA (reference sequence). The CDR3 contains 13 residues. CDR3 sequence reads: CSAWGGADYEQYF. CDR3 DNA: TGCAGTGCATGGGGAGGTGCCGACTACGAGCAGTACTTC.

This clonotype was seen repeatedly, ten times or more. The DNA for the CDR3 is TGTGCCAGCAGCTCCATCGAACAGGCTTTCGAAGAGACCCAGTACTTC. Protein sequence: CASSSIEQAFEETQYF. The rearrangement links TRBV7-8 to TRBJ2-5; TRBD1 might be the D (5 bases). Germline CDR1 SGHVS, CDR2 FQNEAQ. The germline V and J ends were trimmed by 4 bases and 3 bases, with 18 bases remaining between them. CDR3 length: 16 amino acids.

The DNA for the CDR3 is TGCGCCAGCAGCCAAGTCTACAGGGCCGAAAAACTGTTTTTT. Protein: CASSQVYRAEKLFF. The rearrangement joins TRBV4-3 to TRBJ1-4; TRBD1 might be the D (6 bases). The CDR3 sequence is 14 residues long. V shed 1 base and J shed 8 bases, with 11 bases lying between them. In germline, CDR1 is LGHNA, CDR2 YSLEER.

The chain carries TRBV6-1 and TRBJ2-7; TRBD1 matches at 10 bases. Germline lookup yields CDR1 MNHNS and CDR2 SASEGT. J gave up 5 bases and V 4 bases, and 14 bases lay outside the gene matches. The CDR3 has 17 residues. Written as DNA, the CDR3 is TGTGCCAGCAGTGCCCGGGACAGGGGAAACCCTTCTGACGAGCAGTACTTC. As protein: CASSARDRGNPSDEQYF.

The CDR3 sequence: CASSLWQGHEQYF. CDR3 nucleotide sequence: TGTGCCAGCAGCTTATGGCAGGGCCACGAGCAGTACTTC. The chain recombines TRBV7-2 with TRBJ2-7, with D possibly TRBD1 on 5 matching bases. The ends were cut back, 2 bases at V and 5 bases at J, with 10 bases in the middle. CDR3 length: 13 amino acids. Germline CDR1 reads SGHTA; CDR2 reads FQGNSA.

This clonotype was seen at least ten times. V and J are TRBV9 and TRBJ2-3; 8 bases match TRBD2. Germline V gene data show CDR1 as SGDLS and CDR2 as YYNGEE. The CDR3 runs to 16 residues. V dropped 4 bases and J dropped 2; count of bases not matched to a gene: 9. The CDR3 DNA sequence: TGTGCCAGCAGCCCAGGCACTAGCGGATACACAGATACGCAGTATTTT. The encoded protein is CASSPGTSGYTDTQYF.